These 10 T cell receptor beta chains were sequenced from one sample in a study of CD8 T cells in ankylosing spondylitis. TCRdb used MiXCR to reprocess the 5' RACE reads, holding one entry per CDR3 protein. The repertoire holds about 230,000 distinct CDR3 sequences, with approximately 8.4% as singletons. Sequenced input: blood, either unsorted or a sorted T cell fraction (not recorded which). Receptor source: a female donor with ankylosing spondylitis or in good health (not recorded which).

This sequence joins TRBV11-2 and TRBJ2-7; perhaps TRBD1 as D (6 bases). V was trimmed by 3 bases and J by 0 bases, leaving 18 bases between them. This CDR3 comprises 17 residues. Germline loops: CDR1 SGHAT, CDR2 FQNNGV. The CDR3 loop is CASSLDSLGTASYEQYF. Here the CDR3 DNA reads TGTGCCAGCAGCTTGGACAGTCTGGGTACGGCCTCCTACGAGCAGTACTTC.

This clonotype has a count of ten or more. This chain links TRBV29-1 with TRBJ1-1; weak D call: TRBD1 (6 bases). Germline V gives CDR1 SQVTM, CDR2 ANQGSEA. Between the trimmed V and J ends, which lost 2 bases and 4 bases, there was a span of 14 bases. CDR3 size: 14 residues. The CDR3 loop is CSVERGAEGTEAFF. The CDR3 nucleotides read TGCAGCGTTGAAAGGGGGGCGGAGGGCACTGAAGCTTTCTTT.

Ten or more counts support this clonotype. V and J are TRBV27 and TRBJ2-1; TRBD2 matches at 8 bases. Germline V CDR1 and CDR2: MNHEY, SMNVEV (reference sequence). The CDR3 sequence is 15 residues long. The trim removed 3 bases at V and 0 bases at J, leaving 1 base unmatched. CDR3: CASSFGRASYNEQFF. CDR3 in DNA: TGTGCCAGCAGTTTCGGGAGGGCCTCCTACAATGAGCAGTTCTTC.

This clonotype appeared a few times. The chain uses TRBV4-3 and TRBJ2-3; a possible D gene is TRBD2 (6 bases). The CDR3 is 16 amino acids. The V gene lost 3 bases and the J gene lost 5 bases, with 18 bases spanning the gap. Germline CDR1 LGHNA, CDR2 YSLEER. The CDR3 bases are TGCGCCAGCAGCCAGGGGGGTAGGGGAGCCGTAGATACGCAGTATTTT. It translates to CASSQGGRGAVDTQYF.

The chain combines TRBV6-2 or TRBV6-3 with TRBJ2-7; TRBD2 aligns across 11 bases. V lost 4 bases, J lost 4 bases, and 12 bases stayed unmatched. CDR3 length: 17 amino acids. Per germline, CDR1 MNHEY and CDR2 SVGEGT. For the CDR3, the DNA is TGTGCCAGCAGTTCGACCCGTGGACTAGCGGGCGTGTACGAGCAGTACTTC. Translation: CASSSTRGLAGVYEQYF.

This clonotype was detected a few times. The chain employs TRBV28 and TRBJ2-7, with D tentatively TRBD1 (6 bases). Germline values: CDR1 MDHEN, CDR2 SYDVKM. CDR3 size: 13 residues. Trimming left V 6 bases short and J 4 bases short, with 13 bases between. The chain's CDR3 is CASRGDNRYEQYF. The CDR3 DNA reads as TGTGCCAGCAGGGGGGACAATCGGTACGAGCAGTACTTC.

This clonotype appeared many times. This chain connects TRBV9 to TRBJ2-3; tentatively, D is TRBD1 or TRBD2 (5 bases each). CDR1 is SGDLS and CDR2 is YYNGEE in the germline V gene. The CDR3 is 15 amino acids. Trimming pared 0 bases from V and 4 bases from J, leaving 12 bases between. The CDR3 loop is CASSVGAGTSDTQYF. CDR3 coding DNA: TGTGCCAGCAGCGTAGGGGCAGGGACCTCAGATACGCAGTATTTT. Using reference TRBV9 and TRBJ2-3 for the parts outside the CDR3, the full variable domain is DSGVTQTPKHLITATGQRVTLRCSPRSGDLSVYWYQQSLDQGLQFLIQYYNGEERAKGNILERFSAQQFPDLHSELNLSSLELGDSALYFCASSVGAGTSDTQYFGPGTRLTVL.

At least ten counts were recorded for this clonotype. The V and J genes are TRBV4-3 and TRBJ2-2; the match to TRBD1 covers 10 bases. Trimming took 1 base from V and 4 from J; bases not matched to a gene: 3. The CDR3 has 16 amino acids. The germline gives CDR1 LGHNA, CDR2 YSLEER. Here the CDR3 DNA reads TGCGCCAGCAGCCAAGGACAGGGGGCGGGCACCGGGGAGCTGTTTTTT. It encodes CASSQGQGAGTGELFF.

This clonotype was counted a few times. This sequence joins TRBV7-2 and TRBJ1-1; a weak D match, TRBD1 (5 bases). This CDR3 is built from 14 residues. Germline loops: CDR1 SGHTA, CDR2 FQGNSA. V was shortened by 1 base and J by 5 bases, with 11 bases between the two germline ends. DNA of the CDR3: TGTGCCAGCAGCTTAGAAGGGGCGGAGACTGAAGCTTTCTTT. Protein product: CASSLEGAETEAFF.

The gene calls are TRBV7-2 and TRBJ2-5, with D unclear. CDR1 is SGHTA and CDR2 is FQGNSA in the germline V gene. The CDR3 is 13 residues long. Trimming removed 1 base from V and 2 bases from J, with 5 bases in between. Written as DNA, the CDR3 is TGTGCCAGCAGCTTAGACCAACAAGAGACCCAGTACTTC. This encodes CASSLDQQETQYF.